A single sample is the source of the 30 T cell receptor beta chains below, sequenced in a study of cytotoxic CD8 clonotypes in ibrutinib-treated CLL. Sequencing was performed with immunoSEQ multiplex PCR; in TCRdb, only in-frame clones are kept and a portion is missing. There are roughly 130,000 clones in the sample; about 79% occur only once, and 10% to 15% lies in the top ten. Source: PBMCs, taken after 12 months of ibrutinib treatment. The receptors were gathered from a human donor with chronic lymphocytic leukemia.

The J gene is TRBJ2-7, the V gene TRBV18; D is unresolved. CDR3 length equals 13 residues. From germline, CDR1 is KGHSH and CDR2 LQKENI. Trimming stripped 6 bases from V and 3 bases from J, with 12 bases between. This CDR3 is CASSTDLYYEQYF. The CDR3 nucleotides are TGTGCCAGCTCTACGGATCTATACTACGAGCAGTACTTC.

The chain joins TRBV11-2 to TRBJ1-6; 7 bases match TRBD1. Germline V CDR1 and CDR2: SGHAT, FQNNGV. V shed 4 bases and J 10 bases; nucleotides not matched to a gene: 10. The CDR3 is 15 amino acids. CDR3 sequence (DNA): TGTGCCAGCAGCTATCTCAGGGGGAAAGGATCACCCCTCCACTTT. This encodes CASSYLRGKGSPLHF.

V usage is TRBV7-9 and J usage is TRBJ2-7; D possibly uses TRBD1 or TRBD2 (5 bases each). V gave up 5 bases and J gave up 0 bases, with 11 bases separating them. Germline V CDR1 and CDR2: SEHNR, FQNEAQ (reference sequence). This CDR3 contains 14 residues. CDR3 amino acids: CASSTRQSSYEQYF. CDR3 sequence (DNA): TGTGCCAGCAGCACTAGACAGAGCTCCTACGAGCAGTACTTC.

The CDR3 bases are TGTGCCAGCAGCCAAGAAGGTGCGGGAGGGCCAGATACGCAGTATTTT. Amino acids: CASSQEGAGGPDTQYF. The chain has TRBV4-2 and TRBJ2-3; 9 bases fit TRBD2. Germline CDR1 is LGHNA and CDR2 is YNFKEQ. The CDR3 loop spans 16 amino acids. V shed 0 bases, J shed 4 bases, and the junction held 5 bases outside the gene matches.

The chain combines TRBV28 with TRBJ2-7; no clear D. Germline assignment: CDR1 MDHEN and CDR2 SYDVKM. This CDR3 is 13 amino acids long. V lost 5 bases and J 5 bases, leaving 13 bases between the germline ends. The CDR3 bases are TGTGCCAGCAGTATCGGCGGCACCCACGAGCAGTACTTC. Its translation is CASSIGGTHEQYF.

On this clone: Given the absence of the conserved phenylalanine or tryptophan at the CDR3 end, a read error is likely. The chain couples TRBV10-3 to TRBJ2-2; 9 nucleotides align to TRBD2. The germline V gene encodes CDR1 ENHRY and CDR2 SYGVKD. The trim removed 2 bases at V and 5 bases at J, leaving 0 bases unmatched. The length of the CDR3 is 14 residues. Here the CDR3 DNA reads TGTGCCATCAGTGAGACTAGCGGGACCGGGGAGCTGTTTGTT. It codes for CAISETSGTGELFV.

CDR3 nucleotides: TGTGCCAGCACCCCAGGCCCGGGACACAGACAAACCTACGAGCAGTACTTC. It translates to CASTPGPGHRQTYEQYF. This chain joins TRBV27 and TRBJ2-7, with TRBD1 as a possible D gene (6 bases). CDR1 is MNHEY and CDR2 is SMNVEV in the germline V gene (reference sequence). The CDR3 contains 17 residues. V lost 7 bases to trimming and J lost 2 bases, with 24 bases between them.

The rearrangement links TRBV5-1 to TRBJ1-2; unclear D gene. Germline-derived CDR1 and CDR2 are SGHRS and YFSETQ. The CDR3 has 16 residues. Trimming took off 5 bases at V and 4 bases at J, with 21 bases between the two ends. CDR3 nucleotide sequence: TGCGCCAGCAGACCAGGTGTTTACTTCGATTCCTATGGCTACACCTTC. Protein: CASRPGVYFDSYGYTF.

This clone appeared once. This chain joins TRBV27 and TRBJ2-5, with D maybe TRBD2 (5 bases). Deletions cut 6 bases from V and 5 bases from J, with 16 bases between. CDR1 MNHEY and CDR2 SMNVEV come from the germline V gene (reference sequence). The CDR3 has 14 residues. The CDR3 region has the DNA TGTGCCAGCAGCAGCGTTGGGGAGTCGGAGACCCAGTACTTC. Translating gives CASSSVGESETQYF.

For the CDR3, the DNA is TGTGCCAGCAGTGATTTCAAGGGTCGTGGGGCCAACGTCCTGACTTTC. Its translation is CASSDFKGRGANVLTF. V is TRBV25-1 and J is TRBJ2-6; unclear D gene. This CDR3 has 16 amino acids. Trimming took 3 bases from V and 3 from J, leaving 12 bases between them. Germline V gene lookup returns CDR1 MGHDK and CDR2 SYGVNS.

V and J are TRBV6-5 and TRBJ2-3; TRBD2 agrees at 10 bases. This CDR3 is built from 16 residues. V lost 0 bases to trimming and J lost 5 bases; unmatched junction nucleotides: 5. CDR1 and CDR2 (germline): MNHEY, SVGAGI. The CDR3 protein is CASSYSSGRAGDTQYF. The CDR3 bases are TGTGCCAGCAGTTACTCGAGCGGGAGGGCCGGAGATACGCAGTATTTT.

The chain links TRBV25-1 to TRBJ2-1; D not certain. The CDR3 sequence is 13 residues long. V shed 4 bases and J shed 1 base, with 5 bases lying between them. Germline V lookup: CDR1 MGHDK, CDR2 SYGVNS. The CDR3 loop reads CASSGGSYNEQFF. As DNA, the CDR3 is TGTGCCAGCAGTGGAGGTTCCTACAATGAGCAGTTCTTC.

V gene TRBV5-4 combines with J gene TRBJ2-1; TRBD2 agrees at 9 bases. Per the germline V gene, CDR1 is SGHNT and CDR2 is YYREEE (reference sequence). After removal of 3 bases from V and 5 bases from J, the junction contained 9 bases not matched to a gene. This CDR3 comprises 16 residues. This chain's CDR3 is CASSSAGAGGNNEQFF. CDR3 nucleotides: TGTGCCAGCAGCTCCGCGGGCGCGGGAGGGAACAATGAGCAGTTCTTC.

This chain connects TRBV9 to TRBJ2-2; 7 bases map to TRBD1. Germline assignment: CDR1 SGDLS and CDR2 YYNGEE. CDR3 size: 15 residues. Trimming removed 0 bases from V and 7 bases from J; junction bases left unmatched: 6. The CDR3 DNA sequence: TGTGCCAGCAGCGTAGAAGGGGGCGGAGGCGGGGAGCTGTTTTTT. It specifies CASSVEGGGGGELFF.

The CDR3 region is CASSLGDTLETQYF. CDR3 DNA: TGCGCCAGCAGCTTGGGGGACACTCTCGAGACCCAGTACTTC. The chain employs TRBV5-1 and TRBJ2-5; maybe TRBD1 (6 bases). V lost 0 bases, J lost 5 bases, and 11 bases lay in between. The CDR3 runs 14 residues. Germline CDR1 is SGHRS and CDR2 is YFSETQ.

The V gene is TRBV11-1, the J gene TRBJ1-1; D might be TRBD1 (6 bases). The CDR3 runs to 14 residues. The germline gives CDR1 SGHAT, CDR2 FQDESV (reference sequence). Trimming left V 1 base short and J 4 bases short, with 10 bases between. CDR3 amino acids: CASSLDRAVTEAFF. The DNA for the CDR3 is TGTGCCAGCAGCTTAGACAGGGCGGTCACTGAAGCTTTCTTT.

This chain connects TRBV5-5 to TRBJ2-3, with D possibly TRBD1 on 5 matching bases. The germline V gene encodes CDR1 SGHKS and CDR2 YYEKEE (reference sequence). This CDR3 has 15 residues. V lost 0 bases and J lost 4, with 12 bases in between. CDR3 coding DNA: TGTGCCAGCAGCTTGGGACCCAGGGAAGCAGATACGCAGTATTTT. This gives the protein CASSLGPREADTQYF.

CDR3 in DNA: TGTGCCAGCAGCCAACAGCTAGCGGGAGGGCCGTACGAGCAGTACTTC. Its protein product is CASSQQLAGGPYEQYF. The chain employs TRBV4-2 and TRBJ2-7; 12 bases match TRBD2. The V gene end was trimmed by 2 bases and the J gene end by 4 bases; junction bases not matched to a gene: 6. This CDR3 has 16 residues. Germline V lookup: CDR1 LGHNA, CDR2 YNFKEQ.

Comment on this clone: The junction departs from the called germline gene at one end, perhaps through a read error. The rearrangement joins TRBV7-6 to TRBJ2-2; 13 positions match TRBD2. The germline V gene encodes CDR1 SGHVS and CDR2 FNYEAQ. This CDR3 spans 17 amino acids. The CDR3 sequence is CASSLAGTSGTTGELFF. The CDR3 nucleotides are TGTGCCAGCAGCCTAGCCGGGACTAGCGGGACCACCGGGGAGCTGTTTTTT.

Here the CDR3 reads CASSPRTQNNEQFF. In DNA, the CDR3 is TGTGCCAGCAGCCCCCGGACTCAAAACAATGAGCAGTTCTTC. J is TRBJ2-1 and V is TRBV4-2; a possible D gene is TRBD2 (5 bases). The germline gives CDR1 LGHNA, CDR2 YNFKEQ. V was pared by 4 bases and J by 5 bases, with 12 bases between. The CDR3 loop spans 14 amino acids.

The rearrangement joins TRBV25-1 to TRBJ2-3; 15 bases line up with TRBD2. The ends lost 8 bases at V and 2 bases at J; junction bases unmatched: 5. The germline CDR1 and CDR2 sequences are MGHDK and SYGVNS. The CDR3 totals 16 residues. The CDR3 coding sequence is TGTGCCAGCCGGACTAGCGGGAGGGGTAACACAGATACGCAGTATTTT. The encoded protein is CASRTSGRGNTDTQYF.

The V and J genes are TRBV14 and TRBJ2-1, with 7 bases that match TRBD2. V was pared by 6 bases and J by 9 bases, with 11 bases of the junction left unmatched. The CDR3 totals 14 residues. The germline V gene encodes CDR1 SGHDN and CDR2 FVKESK. CDR3 DNA sequence: TGTGCCAGCAGTCCGTTAGCGGGCGGTGGTGAGCAGTTCTTC. Protein sequence: CASSPLAGGGEQFF.

The chain recombines TRBV4-1 with TRBJ2-3; 15 bases match TRBD2. The CDR3 extends over 19 amino acids. CDR1 is MGHRA, CDR2 YSYEKL, per germline. The junction had 8 bases not matched to a gene; V was cut back by 3 bases and J by 1 base. The CDR3 nucleotides are TGCGCCAGCAGCCATCTCGGACTAGCGGGAGGGGGGGGCACAGATACGCAGTATTTT. Its translation: CASSHLGLAGGGGTDTQYF.

The chain is built from TRBV5-4 and TRBJ1-1, with D possibly TRBD1 on 5 matching bases. The germline CDR1 and CDR2 sequences are SGHNT and YYREEE (reference sequence). CDR3 size: 12 residues. Trimming pared 0 bases from V and 10 bases from J, leaving 10 bases between. CDR3 sequence: CASSLGSGGAFF. Written as DNA, the CDR3 is TGTGCCAGCAGCTTGGGTTCCGGGGGAGCTTTCTTT.

Here the CDR3 reads CASGLAGNNEQFF. CDR3 sequence (DNA): TGTGCCAGCGGGCTAGCGGGCAACAATGAGCAGTTCTTC. The chain has TRBV6-6 and TRBJ2-1, with 8 positions matching TRBD2. This CDR3 has 13 residues. Trimming took 8 bases from V and 5 from J; bases not matched to a gene: 5. Looked up from germline, CDR1 is MNHNY and CDR2 is SVGAGI (reference sequence).

The chain uses TRBV4-3 and TRBJ2-1; no firm D call. Germline V lookup: CDR1 LGHNA, CDR2 YSLEER. This CDR3 contains 14 residues. The V and J ends lost 3 bases and 2 bases respectively, with 8 bases between them. The CDR3 coding sequence is TGCGCCAGCAGCCAGGACCAGACCTACAATGAGCAGTTCTTC. It encodes CASSQDQTYNEQFF.

The chain has TRBV11-2 and TRBJ2-7; possible D gene TRBD2, 5 bases. V was trimmed by 0 bases and J by 3 bases, leaving 12 bases between them. The CDR3 is made up of 15 amino acids. CDR1 is SGHAT, CDR2 FQNNGV, per germline. CDR3 DNA: TGTGCCAGCAGCTTAGAAGTGGGAGCGAGCTACGAGCAGTACTTC. Its translation: CASSLEVGASYEQYF.

The rearrangement links TRBV5-6 to TRBJ2-6; possible D gene TRBD1, 6 bases. Trimming took off 6 bases at V and 0 bases at J, with 19 bases between the two ends. Germline loops: CDR1 SGHDT, CDR2 YYEEEE. The CDR3 length is 18 residues. The CDR3 DNA is TGTGCCAGCAACTACAGGGCCCCACAATACTCTGGGGCCAACGTCCTGACTTTC. It translates to CASNYRAPQYSGANVLTF.

This clone was detected only a few times. As DNA, the CDR3 is TGTGCCAGTAGTTTCCAGGGGAGTGGCTATGGCTACACCTTC. This gives the protein CASSFQGSGYGYTF. J is TRBJ1-2 and V is TRBV19; tentative D call: TRBD1 (6 bases). The V gene lost 5 bases and the J gene lost 4 bases, with 14 bases spanning the gap. CDR3 size: 14 residues. CDR1 is LNHDA and CDR2 is SQIVND in the germline V gene (reference sequence).

This clone has just a few counts. The chain links TRBV21-1 to TRBJ2-1; no DNA check was done on the table's D call, TRBD2. TRBV21-1 is a pseudogene. CDR3 length equals 14 residues. The CDR3 protein is CASSIARELGEQFF. The CDR3 DNA follows: TGTGCCAGCAGCATTGCTCGGGAGCTAGGAGAGCAGTTCTTC.